This T cell receptor (beta chain) comes out of a study of lymphopenia after photon versus proton radiotherapy. Whole-study results and caveats: Under photons, naive T cells and diversity fell while effector/memory populations rose. Post-nadir diversity loss with photons came from oligoclonal expansion, particularly CD8+ Temra cells.

Germline V CDR1 and CDR2: MGHDK, SYGVNS. There are 14 residues in the CDR3. Trimming stripped 4 bases from V and 5 bases from J, with 13 bases between. Sequencing used immunoSEQ multiplex PCR; TCRdb keeps in-frame clones, though not all of them. The table records more than 25,000 clones, roughly 90% of them present only once. Worth noting for this clone: The antigen remains undetermined.

The sample here was peripheral blood, taken from a patient treated with photon-based radiotherapy. The receptor was derived from a woman in her fifties or sixties with pancreatic cancer. The rearrangement uses TRBV25-1 and TRBJ2-3, with no clear D. CDR3 region: CASSGRLNGDTQYF. The DNA for the CDR3 is TGTGCCAGCAGTGGTCGTTTAAATGGAGATACGCAGTATTTT.